The clone carrying this T cell receptor (beta chain) was seen ten or more times. Its antigen is currently unknown. This sample stems from a study of breast tumors, draining lymph nodes, adjacent tissues. Study conclusions and caveats: Findings are consistent with lymph node origin and intratumoral expansion of most tumor T cells. Tumor T cell lymph node origin was a supported hypothesis, not proven.

This CDR3 is 13 amino acids long. The V gene lost 2 bases and the J gene lost 6 bases, with 8 bases spanning the gap. TCRdb re-called the multiplex PCR reads with MiXCR, one entry per CDR3 protein. The sample has about 150,000 distinct CDR3 sequences, approximately 20% seen once. The lymph nodes were axillary draining lymph nodes from breast cancer patients. Sample: axillary lymph node tissue. The sequence was collected from a female donor with breast cancer. Some clones in this sample may be carry-over from other donors' samples. The genes are TRBV12-3 or TRBV12-4 and TRBJ2-1; D is unclear. CDR3 nucleotide sequence: TGTGCCAGCAGTTTAAGGGTTTTCAATGAGCAGTTCTTC. Protein product: CASSLRVFNEQFF.